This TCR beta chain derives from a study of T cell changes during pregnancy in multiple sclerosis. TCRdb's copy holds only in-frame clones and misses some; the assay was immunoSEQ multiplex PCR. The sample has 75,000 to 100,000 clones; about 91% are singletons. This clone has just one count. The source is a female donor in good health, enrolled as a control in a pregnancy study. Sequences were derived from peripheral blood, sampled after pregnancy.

The CDR3 loop reads CASRDTGGSGYTF. Written as DNA, the CDR3 is TGTGCCAGCAGGGACACAGGGGGCAGTGGCTACACCTTC. The chain links TRBV2 to TRBJ1-2; 9 bases are a match to TRBD1. The V gene end was trimmed by 6 bases and the J gene end by 7 bases; junction bases not matched to a gene: 6. Germline lookup yields CDR1 SNHLY and CDR2 FYNNEI. CDR3 length: 13 residues.